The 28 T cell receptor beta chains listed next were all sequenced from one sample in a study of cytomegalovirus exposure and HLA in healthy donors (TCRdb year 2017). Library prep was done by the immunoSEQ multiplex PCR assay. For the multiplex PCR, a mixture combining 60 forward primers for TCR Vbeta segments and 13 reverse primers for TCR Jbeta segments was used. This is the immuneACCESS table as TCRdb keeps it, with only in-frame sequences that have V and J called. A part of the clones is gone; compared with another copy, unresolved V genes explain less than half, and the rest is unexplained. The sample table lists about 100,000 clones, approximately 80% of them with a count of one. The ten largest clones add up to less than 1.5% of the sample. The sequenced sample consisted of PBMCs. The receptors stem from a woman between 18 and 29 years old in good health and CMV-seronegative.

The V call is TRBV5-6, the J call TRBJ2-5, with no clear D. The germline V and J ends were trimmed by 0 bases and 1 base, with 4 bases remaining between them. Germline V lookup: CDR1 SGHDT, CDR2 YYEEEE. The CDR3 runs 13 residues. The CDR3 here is CASSLASQETQYF. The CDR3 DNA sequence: TGTGCCAGCAGCTTGGCCAGCCAAGAGACCCAGTACTTC. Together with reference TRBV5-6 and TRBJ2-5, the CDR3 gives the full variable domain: DAGVTQSPTHLIKTRGQQVTLRCSPKSGHDTVSWYQQALGQGPQFIFQYYEEEERQRGNFPDRFSGHQFPNYSSELNVNALLLGDSALYLCASSLASQETQYFGPGTRLLVL.

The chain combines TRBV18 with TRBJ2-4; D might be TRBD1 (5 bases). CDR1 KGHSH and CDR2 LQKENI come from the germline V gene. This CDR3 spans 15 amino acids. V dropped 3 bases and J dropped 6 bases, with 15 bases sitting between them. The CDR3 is CASSPQGLSPNIQYF. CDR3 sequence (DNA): TGTGCCAGCTCACCCCAGGGTTTATCCCCAAACATTCAGTACTTC.

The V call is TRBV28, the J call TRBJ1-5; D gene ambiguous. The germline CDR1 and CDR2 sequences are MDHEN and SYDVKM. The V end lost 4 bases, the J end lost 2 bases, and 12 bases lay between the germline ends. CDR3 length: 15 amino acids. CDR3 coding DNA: TGTGCCAGCAGTTCCGGGTCTGTGGGCAATCAGCCCCAGCATTTT. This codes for CASSSGSVGNQPQHF.

The CDR3 region has the DNA TGTGCCAGCAGACTCGCGGGACGGGTGAACACTGAAGCTTTCTTT. This translates into CASRLAGRVNTEAFF. The gene calls are TRBV27 and TRBJ1-1; perhaps TRBD1 as D (5 bases). CDR3 length: 15 residues. Germline V gene data show CDR1 as MNHEY and CDR2 as SMNVEV (reference sequence). The V end lost 6 bases, the J end lost 0 bases, and 14 bases lay between the germline ends.

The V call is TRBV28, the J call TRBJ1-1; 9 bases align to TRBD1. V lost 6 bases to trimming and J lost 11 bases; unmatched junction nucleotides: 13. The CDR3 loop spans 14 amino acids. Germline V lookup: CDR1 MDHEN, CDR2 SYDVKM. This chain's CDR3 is CASRRRDRDFRAFF. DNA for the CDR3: TGTGCCAGCAGACGCCGGGACAGGGACTTCAGGGCTTTCTTT.

CDR3 bases: TGTGCCAGCAGCTACGACAATGAGCAGTTCTTC. It codes for CASSYDNEQFF. The chain employs TRBV28 and TRBJ2-1, with unresolved D. Germline CDR1 and CDR2: MDHEN and SYDVKM. V was trimmed by 6 bases and J by 5 bases, leaving 5 bases between them. The CDR3 sequence is 11 residues long.

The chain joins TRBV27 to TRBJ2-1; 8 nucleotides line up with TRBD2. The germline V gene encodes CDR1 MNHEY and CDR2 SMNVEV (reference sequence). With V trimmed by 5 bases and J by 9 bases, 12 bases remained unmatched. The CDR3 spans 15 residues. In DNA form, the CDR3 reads TGTGCCAGCAGTCGGGGCGGGGGGCCCCATTTTGAGCAGTTCTTC. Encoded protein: CASSRGGGPHFEQFF.

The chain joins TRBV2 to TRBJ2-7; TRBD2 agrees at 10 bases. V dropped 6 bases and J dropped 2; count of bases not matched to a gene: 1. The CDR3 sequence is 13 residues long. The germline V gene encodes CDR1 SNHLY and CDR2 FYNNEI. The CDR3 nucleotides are TGTGCCAGCAGACTAGCGGGGACCTACGAGCAGTACTTC. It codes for CASRLAGTYEQYF.

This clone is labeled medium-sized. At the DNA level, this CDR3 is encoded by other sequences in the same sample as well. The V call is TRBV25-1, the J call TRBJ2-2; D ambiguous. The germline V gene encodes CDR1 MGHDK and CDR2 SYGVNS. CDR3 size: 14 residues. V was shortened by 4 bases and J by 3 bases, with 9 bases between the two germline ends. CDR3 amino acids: CASSGGFDTGELFF. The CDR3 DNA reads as TGTGCCAGCAGTGGAGGATTCGACACCGGGGAGCTGTTTTTT.

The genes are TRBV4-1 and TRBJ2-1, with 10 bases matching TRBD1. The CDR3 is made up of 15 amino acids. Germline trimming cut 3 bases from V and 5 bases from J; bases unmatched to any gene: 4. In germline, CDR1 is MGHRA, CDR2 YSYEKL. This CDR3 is CASSHPGTGDNEQFF. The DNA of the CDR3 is TGCGCCAGCAGCCATCCCGGGACAGGGGACAATGAGCAGTTCTTC.

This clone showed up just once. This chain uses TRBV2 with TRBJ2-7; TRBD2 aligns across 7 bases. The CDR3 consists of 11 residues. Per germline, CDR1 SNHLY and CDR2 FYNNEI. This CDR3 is CYPREAYEQYF. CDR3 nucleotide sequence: TGTTACCCTCGGGAGGCCTACGAGCAGTACTTC.

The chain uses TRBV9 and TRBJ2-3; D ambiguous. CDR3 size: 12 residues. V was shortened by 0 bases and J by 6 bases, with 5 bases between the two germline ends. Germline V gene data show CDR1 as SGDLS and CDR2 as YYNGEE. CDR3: CASSVVSDTQYF. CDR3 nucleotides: TGTGCCAGCAGCGTAGTTTCGGATACGCAGTATTTT. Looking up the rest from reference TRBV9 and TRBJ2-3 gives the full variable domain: DSGVTQTPKHLITATGQRVTLRCSPRSGDLSVYWYQQSLDQGLQFLIQYYNGEERAKGNILERFSAQQFPDLHSELNLSSLELGDSALYFCASSVVSDTQYFGPGTRLTVL.

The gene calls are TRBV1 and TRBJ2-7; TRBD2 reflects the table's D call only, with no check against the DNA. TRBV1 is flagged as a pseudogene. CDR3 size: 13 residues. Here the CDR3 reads CTSTPGLAREQYF. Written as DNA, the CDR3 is TGCACCAGCACCCCGGGACTAGCTCGTGAGCAGTACTTC.

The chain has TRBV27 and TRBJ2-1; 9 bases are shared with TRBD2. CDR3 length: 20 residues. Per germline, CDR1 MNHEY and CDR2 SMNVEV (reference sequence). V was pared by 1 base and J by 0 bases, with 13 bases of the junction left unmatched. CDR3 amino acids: CASSLYLETSGPSSYNEQFF. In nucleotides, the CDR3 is TGTGCCAGCAGTTTATACTTGGAGACTAGCGGTCCTAGCTCCTACAATGAGCAGTTCTTC.

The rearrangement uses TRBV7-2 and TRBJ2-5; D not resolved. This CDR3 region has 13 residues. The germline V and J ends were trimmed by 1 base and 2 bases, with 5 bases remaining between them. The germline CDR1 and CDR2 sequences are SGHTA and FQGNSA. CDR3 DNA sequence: TGTGCCAGCAGCTTAGTACAGCAAGAGACCCAGTACTTC. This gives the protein CASSLVQQETQYF.

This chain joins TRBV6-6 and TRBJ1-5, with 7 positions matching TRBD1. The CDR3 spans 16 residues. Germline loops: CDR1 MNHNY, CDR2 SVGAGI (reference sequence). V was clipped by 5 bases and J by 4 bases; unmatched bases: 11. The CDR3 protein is CASSPGPGQRNQPQHF. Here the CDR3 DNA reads TGTGCCAGCAGTCCCGGCCCGGGACAGAGGAATCAGCCCCAGCATTTT.

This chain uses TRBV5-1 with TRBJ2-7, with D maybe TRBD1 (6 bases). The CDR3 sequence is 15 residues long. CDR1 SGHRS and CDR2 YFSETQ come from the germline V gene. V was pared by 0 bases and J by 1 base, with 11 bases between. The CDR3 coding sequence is TGCGCCAGCAGCTTGGAGCAGGGGCTTTCCTACGAGCAGTACTTC. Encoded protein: CASSLEQGLSYEQYF.

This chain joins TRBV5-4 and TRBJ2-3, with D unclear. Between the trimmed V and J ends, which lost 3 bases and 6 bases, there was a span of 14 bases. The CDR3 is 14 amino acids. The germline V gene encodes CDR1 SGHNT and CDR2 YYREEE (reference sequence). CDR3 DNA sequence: TGTGCCAGCAGCTCCATTAGTTTTGTGGATACGCAGTATTTT. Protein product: CASSSISFVDTQYF.

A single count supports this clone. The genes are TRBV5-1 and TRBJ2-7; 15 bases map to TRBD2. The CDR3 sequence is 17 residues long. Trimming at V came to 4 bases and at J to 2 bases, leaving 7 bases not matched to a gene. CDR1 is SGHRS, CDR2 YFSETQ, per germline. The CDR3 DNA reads TGCGCCAGCAGCCTTGGACTAGCGGGGGGGGAGGCCTACGAGCAGTACTTC. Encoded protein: CASSLGLAGGEAYEQYF.

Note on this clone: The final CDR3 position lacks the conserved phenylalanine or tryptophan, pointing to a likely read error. The CDR3 DNA follows: TGTGCCAGCAGTTCCGTACCCGGGGAGCTGTTTCTT. Protein: CASSSVPGELFL. This chain joins TRBV7-9 and TRBJ2-2; D remains unclear. Trimming took 6 bases from V and 6 from J, leaving 8 bases between them. CDR1 is SEHNR, CDR2 FQNEAQ, per germline (reference sequence). This CDR3 comprises 12 residues.

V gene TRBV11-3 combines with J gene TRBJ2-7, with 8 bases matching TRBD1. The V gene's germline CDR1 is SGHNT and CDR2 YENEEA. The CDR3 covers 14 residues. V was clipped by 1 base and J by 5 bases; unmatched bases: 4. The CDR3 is CASSLGQGANEQYF. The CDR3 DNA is TGTGCCAGCAGCTTAGGCCAGGGGGCTAACGAGCAGTACTTC.

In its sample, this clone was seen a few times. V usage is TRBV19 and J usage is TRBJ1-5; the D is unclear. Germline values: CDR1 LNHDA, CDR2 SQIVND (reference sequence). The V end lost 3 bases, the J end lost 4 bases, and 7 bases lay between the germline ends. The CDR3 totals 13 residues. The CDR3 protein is CASSMGRNQPQHF. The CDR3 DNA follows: TGTGCCAGTAGTATGGGCAGAAATCAGCCCCAGCATTTT.

CDR3 region: CSVEGSGGGTEAFF. Written as DNA, the CDR3 is TGCAGCGTTGAGGGCTCGGGGGGGGGCACTGAAGCTTTCTTT. The chain carries TRBV29-1 and TRBJ1-1; maybe TRBD1 (5 bases). The CDR3 spans 14 residues. Deletions cut 3 bases from V and 4 bases from J, with 15 bases between. Per germline, CDR1 SQVTM and CDR2 ANQGSEA.

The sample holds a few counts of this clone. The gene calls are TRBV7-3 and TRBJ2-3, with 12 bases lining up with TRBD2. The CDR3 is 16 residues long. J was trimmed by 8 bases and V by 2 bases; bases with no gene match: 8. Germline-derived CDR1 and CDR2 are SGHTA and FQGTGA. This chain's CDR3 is CASSLSTSGGWGTQYF. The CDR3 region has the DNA TGTGCCAGCAGCTTATCGACTAGCGGGGGCTGGGGTACGCAGTATTTT.

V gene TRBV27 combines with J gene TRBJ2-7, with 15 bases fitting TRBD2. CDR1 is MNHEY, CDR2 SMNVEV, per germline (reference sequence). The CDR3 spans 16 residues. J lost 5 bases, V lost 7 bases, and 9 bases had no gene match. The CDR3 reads CASKFGTSGGTNEQYF. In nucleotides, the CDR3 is TGTGCCAGCAAATTCGGGACTAGCGGGGGGACAAACGAGCAGTACTTC.

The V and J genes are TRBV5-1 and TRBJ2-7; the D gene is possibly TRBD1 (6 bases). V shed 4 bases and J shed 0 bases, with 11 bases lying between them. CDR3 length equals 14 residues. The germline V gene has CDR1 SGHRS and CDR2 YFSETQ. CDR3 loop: CASSLGQISYEQYF. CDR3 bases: TGCGCCAGCAGCCTCGGACAGATCTCCTACGAGCAGTACTTC.

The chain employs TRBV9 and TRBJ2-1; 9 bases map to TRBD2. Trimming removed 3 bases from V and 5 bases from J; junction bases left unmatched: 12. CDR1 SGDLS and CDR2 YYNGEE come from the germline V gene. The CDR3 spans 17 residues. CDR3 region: CASSASGAGGLHNEQFF. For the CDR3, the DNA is TGTGCCAGCAGCGCCTCTGGGGCGGGAGGGTTACACAATGAGCAGTTCTTC.

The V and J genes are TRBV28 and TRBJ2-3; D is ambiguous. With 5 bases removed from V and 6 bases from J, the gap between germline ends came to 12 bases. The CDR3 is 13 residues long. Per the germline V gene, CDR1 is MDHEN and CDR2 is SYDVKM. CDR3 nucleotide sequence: TGTGCCAGCAGTCAAGCAGCCGGGGATACGCAGTATTTT. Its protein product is CASSQAAGDTQYF. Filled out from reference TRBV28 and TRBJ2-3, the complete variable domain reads DVKVTQSSRYLVKRTGEKVFLECVQDMDHENMFWYRQDPGLGLRLIYFSYDVKMKEKGDIPEGYSVSREKKERFSLILESASTNQTSMYLCASSQAAGDTQYFGPGTRLTVL.